Listed below are T cell receptor beta chains from one sample, sequenced in a study of CD8 T cells in Susac syndrome. TCRdb processed the immunoSEQ multiplex PCR reads anew with MiXCR; each CDR3 protein has one entry. The table has roughly 300,000 distinct CDR3 sequences, approximately 84% seen once. The material sequenced was CD8+ T cells from PBMCs. The origin of the receptors is a human donor with multiple sclerosis. CDR3s include the opening cysteine and the closing phenylalanine or tryptophan. Fields, in order: J gene, D gene, V gene, clone size, CDR3 protein, CDR3 DNA. The D gene is left open where the match is weak. Expanded clones are given a class, and other clones once, few, many or no size at all.

J: TRBJ2-2; D: TRBD1; V: TRBV6-5; size: .; CDR3: CASTGQGANTGELFF; DNA: TGTGCCAGCACCGGACAGGGGGCGAACACCGGGGAGCTGTTTTTT
J: TRBJ2-4; D: .; V: TRBV21-1; size: .; CDR3: CASRRSLAKNIQYF; DNA: TGTGCCAGCAGGCGCTCCCTAGCCAAAAACATTCAGTACTTC
J: TRBJ2-2; D: .; V: TRBV27; size: .; CDR3: CASSSGYTGELFF; DNA: TGTGCCAGCAGTTCAGGTTACACCGGGGAGCTGTTTTTT
J: TRBJ2-3; D: .; V: TRBV7-7; size: once; CDR3: CASSLAPGMDTRYF; DNA: TGTGCTAGCAGCTTAGCCCCGGGGATGGATACGCGGTATTTT
J: TRBJ2-3; D: .; V: TRBV20-1; size: .; CDR3: CSAEHLGGDGDTQYF; DNA: TGCAGTGCTGAACATCTAGGGGGTGACGGTGATACGCAGTATTTT
J: TRBJ1-2; D: .; V: TRBV30; size: .; CDR3: CAWSAPRQRFGYGYTF; DNA: TGTGCCTGGAGTGCCCCCCGCCAGAGGTTCGGGTATGGCTACACCTTC
J: TRBJ1-1; D: .; V: TRBV13; size: .; CDR3: CASSLGLGGPEAFF; DNA: TGTGCCAGCAGCTTAGGCCTAGGAGGCCCTGAAGCTTTCTTT
J: TRBJ1-1; D: .; V: TRBV20-1; size: .; CDR3: CTRNRGNTEAFF; DNA: TGCACCCGAAATAGGGGGAACACTGAAGCTTTCTTT
J: TRBJ1-6; D: .; V: TRBV15; size: .; CDR3: CATSRGVGTQNSPLHF; DNA: TGTGCCACCAGCAGGGGGGTCGGGACCCAAAATTCACCCCTCCACTTT
J: TRBJ2-7; D: .; V: TRBV27; size: .; CDR3: CASSISRGSYEQYF; DNA: TGTGCCAGCAGTATCTCCAGAGGGTCCTACGAGCAGTACTTC
J: TRBJ1-5; D: TRBD1; V: TRBV19; size: .; CDR3: CASSSGGEDQPQHF; DNA: TGTGCCAGTAGCTCAGGGGGTGAGGATCAGCCCCAGCATTTT
J: TRBJ1-1; D: TRBD1; V: TRBV5-4; size: .; CDR3: CASSQLRGSLGTEAFF; DNA: TGTGCCAGCAGCCAGCTCAGGGGGAGTTTGGGCACTGAAGCTTTCTTT
J: TRBJ1-1; D: TRBD1; V: TRBV5-1; size: .; CDR3: CASSLPTTIRGIMNTEAFF; DNA: TGCGCCAGCAGCTTGCCCACGACCATCAGGGGGATAATGAACACTGAAGCTTTCTTT
J: TRBJ2-3; D: .; V: TRBV19; size: .; CDR3: CASSIVALTDTQYF; DNA: TGTGCCAGTAGTATAGTTGCCCTCACAGATACGCAGTATTTT
J: TRBJ2-7; D: TRBD2; V: TRBV27; size: .; CDR3: CASSRGLAGGPVYEQYF; DNA: TGTGCCAGCAGTCGAGGACTAGCGGGAGGGCCTGTCTACGAGCAGTACTTC
J: TRBJ2-7; D: .; V: TRBV14; size: once; CDR3: CASSQDFGRTYEQYF; DNA: TGTGCCAGCAGCCAAGACTTCGGACGGACCTACGAGCAGTACTTC
J: TRBJ1-2; D: .; V: TRBV27; size: .; CDR3: CASSLSRGGGNYGYTF; DNA: TGTGCCAGCAGTTTATCCCGCGGCGGAGGGAACTATGGCTACACCTTC
J: TRBJ1-5; D: TRBD1; V: TRBV2; size: .; CDR3: CASGTGGRGNQPQHF; DNA: TGTGCCAGTGGGACGGGTGGCAGGGGGAATCAGCCCCAGCATTTT
J: TRBJ2-1; D: TRBD2; V: TRBV27; size: .; CDR3: CASSSRYLGVTSHNEQFF; DNA: TGTGCCAGCAGTTCCCGATATCTTGGTGTGACTAGCCACAATGAGCAGTTCTTC
J: TRBJ2-7; D: TRBD1; V: TRBV9; size: .; CDR3: CASSEGAGPSYEQYF; DNA: TGTGCCAGCAGCGAGGGGGCCGGGCCTTCCTACGAGCAGTACTTC
J: TRBJ2-1; D: TRBD1; V: TRBV6-5; size: .; CDR3: CASSYLSSGGDRGLYNEQFF; DNA: TGTGCCAGCAGTTACCTAAGTAGTGGAGGGGACAGGGGGCTATACAATGAGCAGTTCTTC
J: TRBJ2-4; D: TRBD1; V: TRBV5-1; size: .; CDR3: CASSFGDRGLAKNIQYF; DNA: TGCGCCAGCAGCTTTGGGGACAGGGGGTTAGCCAAAAACATTCAGTACTTC
J: TRBJ2-3; D: TRBD2; V: TRBV3-1; size: .; CDR3: CASSQIAGALRTDTQYF; DNA: TGTGCCAGCAGCCAAATAGCGGGAGCGTTGAGGACAGATACGCAGTATTTT
J: TRBJ2-3; D: .; V: TRBV7-8; size: .; CDR3: CASSLVVGTSTDTQYF; DNA: TGTGCCAGCAGCTTAGTTGTGGGGACTAGCACAGATACGCAGTATTTT
J: TRBJ2-7; D: .; V: TRBV28; size: once; CDR3: CASSLPRRTGYEQYF; DNA: TGTGCCAGCAGTTTACCCAGGAGGACCGGCTACGAGCAGTACTTC
J: TRBJ2-3; D: .; V: TRBV6-5; size: once; CDR3: CASSYGMDGPSTDTQYF; DNA: TGTGCCAGCAGTTACGGGATGGACGGTCCTAGCACAGATACGCAGTATTTT
J: TRBJ2-7; D: TRBD2; V: TRBV27; size: .; CDR3: CASGISGSIYEQYF; DNA: TGTGCCAGCGGAATTAGCGGGAGTATCTACGAGCAGTACTTC
J: TRBJ2-1; D: .; V: TRBV19; size: .; CDR3: CASSIGLVQFF; DNA: TGTGCCAGTAGTATCGGGCTGGTGCAGTTCTTC
J: TRBJ2-7; D: .; V: TRBV7-8; size: few; CDR3: CASSLGVGSEQYF; DNA: TGTGCCAGCAGCTTAGGGGTAGGGTCCGAGCAGTACTTC
J: TRBJ2-7; D: .; V: TRBV29-1; size: .; CDR3: CSVEVFTPTYEQYF; DNA: TGCAGCGTTGAGGTTTTCACTCCAACCTACGAGCAGTACTTC
J: TRBJ1-2; D: TRBD1; V: TRBV6-5; size: .; CDR3: CASSQRQGSGDGYTF; DNA: TGTGCCAGCAGTCAACGACAGGGGTCGGGGGATGGCTACACCTTC